The TCR beta chain described here comes from a study of blood T cell repertoires in COVID-19 (TCRdb year 2020). In the study overall: The collaborator samples originated in the United States, Italy and Spain and spanned the acute and convalescent phases of COVID-19. The prospective study material was composed of cDNA or gDNA derived from T cells, B-cell-depleted T cells, or PBMCs. Subjects who had been exposed to COVID-19, were actively infected with it, or had recovered from it provided the deeply sampled blood TCRbeta repertoires that made up the dataset. A freely available public database, intended as a resource for researchers studying the immune response to SARS-CoV-2, is where the repertoires were released. Samples came from the ongoing ImmuneRACE study (first 160 participants) plus 1,254 subjects from 6 global collaborators. A de-identified subject ID, COVID-19 status, age in years and sex were almost always included in the sample metadata. HLA class I and class II types, where available, came from metadata supplied by the sample provider rather than from assay-based typing. Overall study results and their limits: The quantity of clinical and demographic metadata differed by source and by participant and was supplied without curation.

The immunoSEQ Assay, a bias-controlled multiplex PCR, was used to amplify TCRbeta CDR3 regions from genomic DNA. For the original study's pipeline: The number of nucleated cells in each sample was estimated by amplification of reference gene primers within the assay. To quantify the absolute abundance of each unique TCRbeta CDR3 rearrangement, sequence reads were collapsed and filtered. For each sample, productive Simpson clonality was calculated as the square root of Simpson's diversity index over productive rearrangements. TCRdb took over this immuneACCESS table, retaining in-frame rearrangements with V and J assigned. Such tables are incomplete; in checked studies, under half of the missing clones stem from an unresolved V gene, and the remainder is unexplained. The D gene and trimming were derived from the DNA, and the V and J assignments and clone size from that table. The sample records some 200,000 clones, about 78% of which are singletons. Around 7.7% of the sample lies in the top ten.

CDR3 length: 16 amino acids, cysteine to phenylalanine. Of all the DNA, just the CDR3 is kept, 48 bases in frame from base 1. Looking up the germline V gene yields CDR1 SNHLY and CDR2 FYNNEI. V is clipped by 5 bases and J by 0 bases, and the sequence between their germline boundaries is 14 bases long. Each collaborating institution followed its own protocols to collect whole blood in K2EDTA tubes. For TCRbeta analysis, collaborators shipped samples in one of three forms: frozen whole blood, isolated PBMCs, or DNA extracted from either of those sample types. This clone came up many times. The specificity of this receptor is unknown. Within one base of it there is no much larger clone, and no base qualities were kept.

Sequenced: peripheral blood. This sequence uses TRBV2 and TRBJ2-1, and TRBD2 may be the D gene, going by 7 matching bases. This receptor was identified in an older woman with acute or convalescent COVID-19. The encoded CDR3 is CASSPLAGASYNEQFF. The sequenced DNA: TGTGCCAGCAGTCCGCTGGCGGGGGCCTCCTACAATGAGCAGTTCTTC.